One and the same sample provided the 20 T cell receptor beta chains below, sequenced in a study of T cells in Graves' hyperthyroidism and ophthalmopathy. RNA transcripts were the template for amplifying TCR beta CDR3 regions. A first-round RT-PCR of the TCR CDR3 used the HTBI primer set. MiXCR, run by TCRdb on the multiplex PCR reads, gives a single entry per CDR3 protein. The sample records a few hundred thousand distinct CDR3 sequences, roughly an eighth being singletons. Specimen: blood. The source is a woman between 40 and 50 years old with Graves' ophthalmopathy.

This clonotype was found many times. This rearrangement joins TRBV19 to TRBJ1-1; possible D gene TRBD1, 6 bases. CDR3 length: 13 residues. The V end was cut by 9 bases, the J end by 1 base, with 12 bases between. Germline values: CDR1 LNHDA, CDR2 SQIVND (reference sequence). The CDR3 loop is CASQGRPNTEAFF. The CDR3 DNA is TGTGCCAGCCAGGGGAGACCGAACACTGAAGCTTTCTTT.

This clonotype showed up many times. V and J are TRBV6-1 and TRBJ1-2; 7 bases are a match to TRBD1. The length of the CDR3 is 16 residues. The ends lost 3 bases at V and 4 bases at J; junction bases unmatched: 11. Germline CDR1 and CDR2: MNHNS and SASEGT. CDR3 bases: TGTGCCAGCAGTGAGATATGGGGCAGGGGGACCTATGGCTACACCTTC. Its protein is CASSEIWGRGTYGYTF.

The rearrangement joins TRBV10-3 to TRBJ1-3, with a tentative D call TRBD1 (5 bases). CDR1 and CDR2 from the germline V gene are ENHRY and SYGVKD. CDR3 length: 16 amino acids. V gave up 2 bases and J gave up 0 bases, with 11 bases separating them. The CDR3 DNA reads TGTGCCATCAGTGAGAGTGGGGGGTACTCTGGAAACACCATATATTTT. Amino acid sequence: CAISESGGYSGNTIYF.

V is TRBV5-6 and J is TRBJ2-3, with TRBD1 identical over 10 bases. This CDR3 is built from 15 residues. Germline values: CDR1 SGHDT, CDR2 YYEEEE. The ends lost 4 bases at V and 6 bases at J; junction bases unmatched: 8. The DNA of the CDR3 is TGTGCCAGCAGCAACAGCGGGACAGGGGATGATACGCAGTATTTT. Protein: CASSNSGTGDDTQYF.

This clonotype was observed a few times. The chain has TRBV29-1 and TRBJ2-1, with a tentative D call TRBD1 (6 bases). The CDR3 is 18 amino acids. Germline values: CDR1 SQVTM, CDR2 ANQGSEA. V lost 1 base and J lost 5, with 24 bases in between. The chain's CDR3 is CSVEGGQRAPYTHNEQFF. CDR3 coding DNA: TGCAGCGTTGAAGGGGGACAACGGGCCCCTTACACCCACAATGAGCAGTTCTTC.

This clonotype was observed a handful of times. The chain's CDR3 is CASSLSGRAAGANVLTF. The CDR3 bases are TGTGCCAGCAGCTTAAGCGGGAGGGCCGCTGGGGCCAACGTCCTGACTTTC. The chain carries TRBV7-9 and TRBJ2-6; 10 nucleotides agree with TRBD2. The J segment lost 2 bases and the V segment lost 2 bases, leaving 3 bases of the junction unmatched. CDR1 is SEHNR, CDR2 FQNEAQ, per germline (reference sequence). This CDR3 spans 17 amino acids.

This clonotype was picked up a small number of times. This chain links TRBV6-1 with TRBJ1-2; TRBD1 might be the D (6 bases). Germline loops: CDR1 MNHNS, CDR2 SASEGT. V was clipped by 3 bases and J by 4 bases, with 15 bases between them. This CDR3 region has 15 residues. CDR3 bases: TGTGCCAGCAGTGACGGGTCTTGGGGGGCCTATGGCTACACCTTC. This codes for CASSDGSWGAYGYTF.

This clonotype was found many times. The DNA of the CDR3 is TGTGCCAGCAGCTTAGGGGGACTAGCCGGCGAGCAGTACTTC. It codes for CASSLGGLAGEQYF. V usage is TRBV7-9 and J usage is TRBJ2-7; 9 bases fit TRBD2. Germline loops: CDR1 SEHNR, CDR2 FQNEAQ (reference sequence). This CDR3 has 14 residues. The junction had 4 bases not matched to a gene; V was cut back by 1 base and J by 6 bases.

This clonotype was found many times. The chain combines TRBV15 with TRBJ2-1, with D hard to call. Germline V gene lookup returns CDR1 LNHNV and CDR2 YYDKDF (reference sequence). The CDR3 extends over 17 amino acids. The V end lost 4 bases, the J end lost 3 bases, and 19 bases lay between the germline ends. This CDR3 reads CATSTPGLLSLYNEQFF. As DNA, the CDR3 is TGTGCCACCAGCACACCGGGTCTTTTGTCCCTCTACAATGAGCAGTTCTTC.

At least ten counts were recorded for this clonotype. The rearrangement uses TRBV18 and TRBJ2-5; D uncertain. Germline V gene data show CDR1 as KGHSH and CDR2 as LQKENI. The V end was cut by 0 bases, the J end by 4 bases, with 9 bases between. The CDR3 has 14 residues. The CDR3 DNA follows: TGTGCCAGCTCACCACCCCCCCTCCGAGAGACCCAGTACTTC. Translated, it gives CASSPPPLRETQYF.

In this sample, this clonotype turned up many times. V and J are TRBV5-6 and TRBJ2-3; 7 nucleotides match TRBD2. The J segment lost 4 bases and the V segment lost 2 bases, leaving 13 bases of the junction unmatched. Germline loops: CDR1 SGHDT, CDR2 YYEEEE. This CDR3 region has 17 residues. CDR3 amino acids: CASSFWGTRLAPDTQYF. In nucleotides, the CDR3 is TGTGCCAGCAGCTTCTGGGGTACAAGACTAGCCCCAGATACGCAGTATTTT.

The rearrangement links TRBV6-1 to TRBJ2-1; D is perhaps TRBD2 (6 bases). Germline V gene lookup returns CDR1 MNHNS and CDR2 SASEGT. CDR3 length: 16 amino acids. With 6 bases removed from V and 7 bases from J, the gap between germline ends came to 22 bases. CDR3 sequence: CASSLLRSGPQNEQFF. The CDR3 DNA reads TGTGCCAGCAGCCTCCTCCGAAGCGGGCCGCAAAATGAGCAGTTCTTC.

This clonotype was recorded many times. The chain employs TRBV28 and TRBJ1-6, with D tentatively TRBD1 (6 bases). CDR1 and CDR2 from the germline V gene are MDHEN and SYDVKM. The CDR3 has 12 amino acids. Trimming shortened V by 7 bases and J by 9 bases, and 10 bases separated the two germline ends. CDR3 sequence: CASNGDISPLHF. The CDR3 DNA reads TGTGCCAGCAATGGGGACATTTCACCCCTCCACTTT.

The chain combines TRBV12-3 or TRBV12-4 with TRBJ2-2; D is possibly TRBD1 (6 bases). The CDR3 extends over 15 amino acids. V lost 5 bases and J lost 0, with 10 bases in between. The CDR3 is CASSRDKTNTGELFF. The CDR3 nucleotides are TGTGCCAGCAGTCGGGACAAAACGAACACCGGGGAGCTGTTTTTT.

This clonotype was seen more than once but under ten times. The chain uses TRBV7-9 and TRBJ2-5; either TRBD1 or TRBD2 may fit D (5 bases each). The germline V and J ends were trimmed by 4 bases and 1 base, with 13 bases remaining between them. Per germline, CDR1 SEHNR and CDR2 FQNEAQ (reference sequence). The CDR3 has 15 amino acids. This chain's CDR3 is CASSSGMGVQETQYF. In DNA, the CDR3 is TGTGCCAGCAGCTCCGGGATGGGGGTCCAAGAGACCCAGTACTTC.

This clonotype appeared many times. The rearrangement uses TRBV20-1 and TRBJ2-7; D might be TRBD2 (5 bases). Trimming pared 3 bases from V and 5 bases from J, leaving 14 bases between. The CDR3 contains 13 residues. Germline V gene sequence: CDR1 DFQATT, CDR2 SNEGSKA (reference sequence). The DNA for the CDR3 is TGCAGTGCTAGTCCCGGGGTGAGGGACGAGCAGTACTTC. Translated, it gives CSASPGVRDEQYF.

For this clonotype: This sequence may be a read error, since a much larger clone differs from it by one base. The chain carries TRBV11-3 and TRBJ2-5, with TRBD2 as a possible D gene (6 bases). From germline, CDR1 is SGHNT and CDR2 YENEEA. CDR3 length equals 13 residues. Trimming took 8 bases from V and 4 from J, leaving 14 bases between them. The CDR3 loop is CASSDGGRETQYF. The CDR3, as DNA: TGTGCCAGCTCCGACGGGGGTAGAGAGACCCAGTACTTC.

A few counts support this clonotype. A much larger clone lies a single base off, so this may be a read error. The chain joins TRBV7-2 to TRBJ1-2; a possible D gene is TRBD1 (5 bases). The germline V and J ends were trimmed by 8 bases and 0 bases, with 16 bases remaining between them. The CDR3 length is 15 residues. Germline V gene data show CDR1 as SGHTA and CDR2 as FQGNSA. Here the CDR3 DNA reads TGTGCCAGCGGCTACTTGCCGGGGGCTAACTATGGCTACACCTTC. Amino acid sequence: CASGYLPGANYGYTF.

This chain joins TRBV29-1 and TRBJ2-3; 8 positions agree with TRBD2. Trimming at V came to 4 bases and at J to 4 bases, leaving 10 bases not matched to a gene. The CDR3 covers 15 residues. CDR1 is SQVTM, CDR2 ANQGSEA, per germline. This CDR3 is CSVGRGTSGADTQYF. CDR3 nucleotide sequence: TGCAGCGTTGGCCGGGGGACTAGTGGGGCAGATACGCAGTATTTT.

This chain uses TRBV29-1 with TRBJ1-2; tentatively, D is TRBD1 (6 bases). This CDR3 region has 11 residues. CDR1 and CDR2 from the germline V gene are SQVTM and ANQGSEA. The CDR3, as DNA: TGCATTCCCTGGGGGCCGGATGGCTACACCTTC. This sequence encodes CIPWGPDGYTF. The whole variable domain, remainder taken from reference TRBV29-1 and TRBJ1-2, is SAVISQKPSRDICQRGTSLTIQCQVDSQVTMMFWYRQQPGQSLTLIATANQGSEATYESGFVIDKFPISRPNLTFSTLTVSNMSPEDSSIYLCIPWGPDGYTFGSGTRLTVV.